The 9 T cell receptor beta chains presented below share a single source sample, sequenced in a study of blood T cell repertoires in COVID-19. Sequencing was performed with immunoSEQ multiplex PCR; in TCRdb, only in-frame clones are kept and a portion is missing. The table records 110,000 to 150,000 clones, 65% to 85% of them present only once. The sequenced material came from peripheral blood. The receptors were sampled from a woman in her forties or fifties with acute or convalescent COVID-19.

This clone was seen more than once but under ten times. The V call is TRBV5-1, the J call TRBJ1-1, with 7 bases aligning to TRBD1. Germline values: CDR1 SGHRS, CDR2 YFSETQ. The junction had 5 bases not matched to a gene; V was cut back by 3 bases and J by 0 bases. CDR3 length: 15 residues. CDR3 region: CASSSGTAMNTEAFF. As DNA, the CDR3 is TGCGCCAGCAGCTCGGGGACAGCGATGAACACTGAAGCTTTCTTT.

The chain carries TRBV2 and TRBJ2-3; TRBD2 matches 7 bases. The germline gives CDR1 SNHLY, CDR2 FYNNEI. The CDR3 is made up of 14 amino acids. V shed 8 bases and J 1 base; nucleotides not matched to a gene: 6. DNA for the CDR3: TGTGCCAGCTGCCGACTAGCCGGCACAGATACGCAGTATTTT. As protein: CASCRLAGTDTQYF. Combining the CDR3 with reference TRBV2 and TRBJ2-3 gives the whole variable domain EPEVTQTPSHQVTQMGQEVILRCVPISNHLYFYWYRQILGQKVEFLVSFYNNEISEKSEIFDDQFSVERPDGSNFTLKIRSTKLEDSAMYFCASCRLAGTDTQYFGPGTRLTVL.

This chain joins TRBV7-3 and TRBJ1-1, with TRBD1 as a possible D gene (5 bases). V lost 1 base, J lost 4 bases, and 10 bases lay in between. The germline CDR1 and CDR2 sequences are SGHTA and FQGTGA. This CDR3 is built from 14 residues. The CDR3 region has the DNA TGTGCCAGCAGCTTAAGCCAGGGCGTCACTGAAGCTTTCTTT. It is translated as CASSLSQGVTEAFF.

The CDR3 bases are TGTGCCAGCAGCCCAGCAGGGGTCTATGGCTACACCTTC. Protein sequence: CASSPAGVYGYTF. The V call is TRBV7-2, the J call TRBJ1-2; tentative D call: TRBD1 (6 bases). Germline CDR1 is SGHTA and CDR2 is FQGNSA. This CDR3 contains 13 residues. Trimming took 5 bases from V and 4 from J, leaving 11 bases between them.

This rearrangement joins TRBV6-2 or TRBV6-3 to TRBJ2-1; 7 nucleotides match TRBD2. This CDR3 spans 15 amino acids. Germline V gene lookup returns CDR1 MNHEY and CDR2 SVGEGT. The junction had 6 bases not matched to a gene; V was cut back by 5 bases and J by 2 bases. This chain's CDR3 is CASSDRGGTYNEQFF. DNA for the CDR3: TGTGCCAGCAGTGACCGCGGGGGAACCTACAATGAGCAGTTCTTC.

This clone was counted a single time. The chain uses TRBV5-6 and TRBJ1-1, with 7 bases fitting TRBD1. Trimming cost V 0 bases and J 4 bases; bases outside gene matches: 3. Germline V gene sequence: CDR1 SGHDT, CDR2 YYEEEE. The CDR3 length is 14 residues. In DNA, the CDR3 is TGTGCCAGCAGCTTGGTGACAGGGTTCACTGAAGCTTTCTTT. This codes for CASSLVTGFTEAFF.

The gene calls are TRBV28 and TRBJ2-1; D possibly corresponds to TRBD2 (5 bases). Germline V gives CDR1 MDHEN, CDR2 SYDVKM. The CDR3 is 14 amino acids. V was cut by 9 bases and J by 7 bases, with 19 bases left in between. Here the CDR3 reads CASHNGVQLNEQFF. The CDR3 nucleotides are TGTGCCAGTCATAACGGGGTACAGTTAAATGAGCAGTTCTTC.

The chain has TRBV4-2 and TRBJ1-4; TRBD1 matches at 8 bases. CDR3 length: 14 amino acids. V was clipped by 4 bases and J by 5 bases; unmatched bases: 3. Germline assignment: CDR1 LGHNA and CDR2 YNFKEQ. The CDR3 nucleotides read TGTGCCAGCAGCCCGGGACAGGAAAATGAAAAACTGTTTTTT. Translating it yields CASSPGQENEKLFF.

This clone was seen more than once but under ten times. The CDR3 loop is CASSATSGDYNEQFF. For the CDR3, the DNA is TGTGCCAGCAGCGCGACTAGCGGGGACTACAATGAGCAGTTCTTC. J is TRBJ2-1 and V is TRBV9, with TRBD2 matching 11 bases. From germline, CDR1 is SGDLS and CDR2 YYNGEE. Unmatched junction bases numbered 2, after V lost 3 bases and J lost 3 bases. CDR3 size: 15 residues.